Described below is a single T cell receptor (beta chain) sequence and its context. The length of the CDR3 is 16 residues. Germline lookup yields CDR1 SGHTA and CDR2 FQGNSA. V shed 6 bases and J shed 0 bases, with 15 bases lying between them. This sample is part of a study of blood T cell repertoires in COVID-19. Study in general: Italy, Spain and the United States were the sources of the convalescent and acute COVID-19 samples. T cells, B-cell-depleted T cells, or PBMCs provided the cDNA or gDNA that served as material.

As handled by the study authors: Counts of nucleated cells, estimated from reference gene primer amplification, were obtained. Sequencing was performed with immunoSEQ multiplex PCR; in TCRdb, only in-frame clones are kept and a portion is missing. The D gene and trimming were derived from the DNA, and the V and J assignments and clone size from that table. This sample has approximately 170,000 clones, with around 80% found just once. The sequence was collected from an elderly woman with acute or convalescent COVID-19. The specimen sequenced was peripheral blood. The chain is built from TRBV7-2 and TRBJ2-4; tentatively, D is TRBD1 (5 bases). The CDR3 protein is CASREDSLLAKNIQYF. As DNA, the CDR3 is TGTGCCAGCAGAGAAGACAGCCTTCTAGCCAAAAACATTCAGTACTTC.